What follows are 14 T cell receptor beta chains derived from one specimen sequenced in a study of multiple sclerosis patients with progressive multifocal leukoencephalopathy (dated by TCRdb to 2018 to 2020). Interpreted using the paper, the time point label stands for: before natalizumab initiation. Libraries were prepared through the immunoSEQ multiplex PCR assay. This is the immuneACCESS table as TCRdb keeps it, with only in-frame sequences that have V and J called. A part of the clones is gone; compared with another copy, unresolved V genes explain less than half, and the rest is unexplained. The sample records tens of thousands of clones, roughly 91% of which are singletons. 0.85% to 1.3% of the sample is in the top ten clones. Sequencing was carried out using PBMCs. Receptors were obtained from a human donor with multiple sclerosis.

The rearrangement joins TRBV27 to TRBJ2-3; perhaps TRBD1 as D (6 bases). Germline V gives CDR1 MNHEY, CDR2 SMNVEV (reference sequence). Trimming removed 0 bases from V and 8 bases from J, with 15 bases in between. The CDR3 sequence is 15 residues long. This chain's CDR3 is CASSLSGHSPGTQYF. The CDR3 DNA follows: TGTGCCAGCAGTTTATCGGGACATTCCCCCGGTACGCAGTATTTT.

The V and J genes are TRBV13 and TRBJ2-5; a possible D gene is TRBD1 (5 bases). Germline loops: CDR1 PRHDT, CDR2 FYEKMQ (reference sequence). Trimming shortened V by 2 bases and J by 3 bases, and 7 bases separated the two germline ends. This CDR3 is built from 13 residues. For the CDR3, the DNA is TGTGCCAGCAGCTTACTAGGGGAAGAGACCCAGTACTTC. Translated: CASSLLGEETQYF.

This rearrangement joins TRBV27 to TRBJ2-1; 8 bases line up with TRBD1. With V trimmed by 5 bases and J by 6 bases, 3 bases remained unmatched. Looked up from germline, CDR1 is MNHEY and CDR2 is SMNVEV (reference sequence). This CDR3 region has 13 residues. CDR3 sequence: CASSKTGGNEQFF. The CDR3 DNA is TGTGCCAGCAGTAAAACAGGGGGCAATGAGCAGTTCTTC.

V usage is TRBV29-1 and J usage is TRBJ2-6; the D gene could be TRBD1 or TRBD2 (6 bases each). The CDR3 is made up of 16 amino acids. Between the trimmed V and J ends, which lost 6 bases and 4 bases, there was a span of 19 bases. CDR1 and CDR2 from the germline V gene are SQVTM and ANQGSEA. CDR3 DNA: TGCAGCGTGGGGGGCTCAGGGCCGAAGGGGGCCAACGTCCTGACTTTC. Translated, it gives CSVGGSGPKGANVLTF.

The CDR3 sequence is CASSPGLAFTDTQYF. The CDR3 DNA reads TGTGCCAGCAGCCCCGGACTAGCCTTCACAGATACGCAGTATTTT. The chain recombines TRBV9 with TRBJ2-3; 8 bases map to TRBD2. The germline gives CDR1 SGDLS, CDR2 YYNGEE. The length of the CDR3 is 15 residues. V dropped 4 bases and J dropped 2; count of bases not matched to a gene: 6.

The chain uses TRBV29-1 and TRBJ2-7; D perhaps matches TRBD1 (6 bases). CDR3 length equals 10 residues. V was cut by 6 bases and J by 7 bases, with 10 bases left in between. Germline CDR1 and CDR2: SQVTM and ANQGSEA. Here the CDR3 DNA reads TGCAGCGTGGGGGCGGCGGAGCAGTACTTC. It yields the protein CSVGAAEQYF.

This clone showed up just a few times. This chain connects TRBV6-1 to TRBJ1-2; tentative D call: TRBD1 (5 bases). Trimming took off 4 bases at V and 5 bases at J, with 11 bases between the two ends. This CDR3 contains 13 residues. Germline V lookup: CDR1 MNHNS, CDR2 SASEGT. This CDR3 reads CASSVGPSYGYTF. The CDR3 bases are TGTGCCAGCAGTGTGGGACCGTCATATGGCTACACCTTC.

The chain carries TRBV28 and TRBJ1-2; no clear D gene. Germline CDR1 and CDR2: MDHEN and SYDVKM. Trimming cost V 8 bases and J 4 bases, with 23 bases left between them. There are 16 residues in the CDR3. As DNA, the CDR3 is TGTGCCAGCGCCCCAAGGGCTGCCGGCGGAGCCTATGGCTACACCTTC. Translated, it gives CASAPRAAGGAYGYTF.

This clone was counted only a few times. The V gene is TRBV7-9, the J gene TRBJ1-2; D may be TRBD1 (5 bases). Trimming took off 3 bases at V and 8 bases at J, with 19 bases between the two ends. Germline assignment: CDR1 SEHNR and CDR2 FQNEAQ (reference sequence). The CDR3 sequence is 15 residues long. CDR3 loop: CASSLGGAKGGGYTF. CDR3 sequence (DNA): TGTGCCAGCAGCTTGGGAGGGGCCAAAGGCGGGGGCTACACCTTC.

This chain joins TRBV19 and TRBJ2-2; possible D gene TRBD1, 6 bases. CDR3 length: 17 residues. The germline gives CDR1 LNHDA, CDR2 SQIVND (reference sequence). The V gene lost 2 bases and the J gene lost 4 bases, with 17 bases spanning the gap. In nucleotides, the CDR3 is TGTGCCAGTAGTATAATCGGGGTAGCCAGGGGCACCGGGGAGCTGTTTTTT. Its translation is CASSIIGVARGTGELFF.

V gene TRBV4-3 combines with J gene TRBJ1-6, with D possibly TRBD1 on 5 matching bases. CDR1 is LGHNA and CDR2 is YSLEER in the germline V gene. With 0 bases removed from V and 7 bases from J, the gap between germline ends came to 13 bases. This CDR3 is 16 amino acids long. The CDR3 DNA follows: TGCGCCAGCAGCCAAGAGCCCAGGGTGGTGAATTCACCCCTCCACTTT. Its translation: CASSQEPRVVNSPLHF.

This chain joins TRBV4-2 and TRBJ2-2; D is perhaps TRBD2 (5 bases). V shed 4 bases and J shed 1 base, with 10 bases lying between them. The CDR3 covers 15 residues. The germline V gene has CDR1 LGHNA and CDR2 YNFKEQ. In nucleotides, the CDR3 is TGTGCCAGCAGCCGAAACGGGGAGAACACCGGGGAGCTGTTTTTT. Its translation is CASSRNGENTGELFF.

DNA of the CDR3: TGTGCCAGCAACCCGGGGGGGGTCGGAGTAACTGGGGCCAACGTCCTGACTTTC. Translation gives CASNPGGVGVTGANVLTF. The genes are TRBV2 and TRBJ2-6; TRBD2 matches 8 bases. The CDR3 length is 18 residues. The trim removed 7 bases at V and 2 bases at J, leaving 13 bases unmatched. The V gene's germline CDR1 is SNHLY and CDR2 FYNNEI.

The chain couples TRBV5-4 to TRBJ2-7; D may match TRBD1 or TRBD2 (5 bases each). Germline V gene data show CDR1 as SGHNT and CDR2 as YYREEE (reference sequence). Trimming cost V 4 bases and J 0 bases, with 14 bases left between them. This CDR3 spans 15 amino acids. The CDR3 DNA follows: TGTGCCAGCAGCCGGGACCCACTAAACTCCTACGAGCAGTACTTC. Protein: CASSRDPLNSYEQYF. The entire variable domain, with the rest obtained from reference TRBV5-4 and TRBJ2-7, is as follows: ETGVTQSPTHLIKTRGQQVTLRCSSQSGHNTVSWYQQALGQGPQFIFQYYREEENGRGNFPPRFSGLQFPNYSSELNVNALELDDSALYLCASSRDPLNSYEQYFGPGTRLTVT.